Listed here are 11 T cell receptor beta chains from one sample, sequenced in a study of Siglec-9 on CD8 T cells in melanoma. The repertoire was sequenced with immunoSEQ multiplex PCR; TCRdb's copy has only in-frame clones and lacks some. This table holds around 29,000 clones, 80% found once. Sequencing was done on a sample of Siglec-9- CD8+ T cells sorted from blood. These receptors originate from a human donor in good health.

This clone was seen a few times. This chain uses TRBV5-1 with TRBJ2-3; no reliable D call. The CDR3 is made up of 17 amino acids. Germline V gene lookup returns CDR1 SGHRS and CDR2 YFSETQ. V was shortened by 0 bases and J by 0 bases, with 14 bases between the two germline ends. The CDR3 DNA follows: TGCGCCAGCAGCTTGGAAATCGTAGGGAAAAGCACAGATACGCAGTATTTT. Its translation is CASSLEIVGKSTDTQYF.

The chain joins TRBV6-4 to TRBJ1-5; D is ambiguous. CDR1 and CDR2 (germline): MRHNA, SNTAGT. The V end lost 9 bases, the J end lost 7 bases, and 13 bases lay between the germline ends. The CDR3 spans 12 residues. This CDR3 reads CARGGAEQPQHF. CDR3 bases: TGTGCCAGGGGAGGAGCCGAACAGCCCCAGCATTTT.

V usage is TRBV1 and J usage is TRBJ2-3; the table assigns TRBD2, which was not confirmed against the DNA. TRBV1 is classified as a pseudogene. The CDR3 loop spans 18 amino acids. As DNA, the CDR3 is TGCACCAGCGAAGCTAAAGCCCCGACGGAGGCGGGTACAGATACGCAGTATTTT. Protein product: CTSEAKAPTEAGTDTQYF.

The chain couples TRBV20-1 to TRBJ2-3, with unresolved D. V was clipped by 4 bases and J by 5 bases, with 7 bases between them. CDR1 and CDR2 (germline): DFQATT, SNEGSKA (reference sequence). The CDR3 has 11 residues. The CDR3 DNA reads as TGCAGTGCTAAGGCGAAAGATACGCAGTATTTT. Its translation: CSAKAKDTQYF.

V gene TRBV15 combines with J gene TRBJ1-5; a weak D match, TRBD1 (5 bases). The CDR3 spans 16 residues. V was clipped by 2 bases and J by 11 bases, with 22 bases between them. CDR1 and CDR2 (germline): LNHNV, YYDKDF (reference sequence). CDR3 DNA sequence: TGTGCCACCAGCAGACTCGGGACGAAAATCTTCGGGTCCCAGCATTTT. This sequence encodes CATSRLGTKIFGSQHF. Complete variable domain (other parts from reference TRBV15 and TRBJ1-5): DAMVIQNPRYQVTQFGKPVTLSCSQTLNHNVMYWYQQKSSQAPKLLFHYYDKDFNNEADTPDNFQSRRPNTSFCFLDIRSPGLGDTAMYLCATSRLGTKIFGSQHFGDGTRLSIL.

This chain connects TRBV7-2 to TRBJ1-3, with D uncertain. Germline assignment: CDR1 SGHTA and CDR2 FQGNSA. V was pared by 6 bases and J by 3 bases, with 3 bases between. The CDR3 runs to 11 residues. The DNA for the CDR3 is TGTGCCAGCAGGGTTGGAAACACCATATATTTT. This gives the protein CASRVGNTIYF.

The chain recombines TRBV30 with TRBJ1-1, with a weak D call TRBD1 (6 bases). Trimming stripped 1 base from V and 5 bases from J, with 20 bases between. This CDR3 spans 16 amino acids. Germline V lookup: CDR1 GTSNPN, CDR2 SVGIG (reference sequence). CDR3 protein: CAWSEGPTGIPTEAFF. The DNA for the CDR3 is TGTGCCTGGAGTGAAGGCCCAACAGGGATCCCGACTGAAGCTTTCTTT.

By share of the sample, this clone is medium-sized. The CDR3 protein is CASSFRASDEKLFF. CDR3 DNA sequence: TGTGCCAGCAGCTTCCGGGCCTCGGATGAAAAACTGTTTTTT. The genes are TRBV7-8 and TRBJ1-4; D gene ambiguous. The CDR3 spans 14 residues. V shed 3 bases and J shed 6 bases, with 11 bases lying between them. Germline CDR1 reads SGHVS; CDR2 reads FQNEAQ.

J is TRBJ1-1 and V is TRBV13; unclear D gene. V was pared by 5 bases and J by 2 bases, with 12 bases between. Germline V CDR1 and CDR2: PRHDT, FYEKMQ (reference sequence). The CDR3 has 14 amino acids. CDR3 sequence: CASSPRMENTEAFF. The CDR3 bases are TGTGCCAGCAGCCCCCGAATGGAAAACACTGAAGCTTTCTTT.

The chain recombines TRBV6-6 with TRBJ2-2, with D maybe TRBD1 (5 bases). Germline V gene data show CDR1 as MNHNY and CDR2 as SVGAGI (reference sequence). The CDR3 spans 15 residues. V dropped 4 bases and J dropped 4 bases, with 13 bases sitting between them. This chain's CDR3 is CASSFLGHGTGELFF. CDR3 nucleotides: TGTGCCAGCAGTTTTCTGGGGCATGGCACCGGGGAGCTGTTTTTT.

This rearrangement joins TRBV6-1 to TRBJ1-1; TRBD1 agrees at 10 bases. The CDR3 sequence is 15 residues long. CDR1 and CDR2 from the germline V gene are MNHNS and SASEGT. The junction had 17 bases not matched to a gene; V was cut back by 8 bases and J by 11 bases. CDR3: CASSPGGDRGPRAFF. For the CDR3, the DNA is TGTGCCAGCTCGCCTGGAGGGGACAGGGGTCCCCGGGCTTTCTTT.